This passage covers 14 T cell receptor beta chains from one sample sequenced in a study of cytomegalovirus exposure and HLA in healthy donors. In the PCR, 60 Vbeta and 13 Jbeta primers were used. Repertoires were generated with immunoSEQ multiplex PCR, while TCRdb's copy carries only in-frame clones and drops some. The top ten hold under 14% of the sample, which has 100,000 to 150,000 clones, approximately 74% seen once. Sample: PBMCs. Receptor source: a woman between 45 and 65 years old in good health and CMV-seropositive.

This rearrangement joins TRBV7-2 to TRBJ2-3, with D perhaps matching TRBD1 (6 bases). This CDR3 comprises 16 residues. V was trimmed by 4 bases and J by 0 bases, leaving 14 bases between them. CDR1 and CDR2 from the germline V gene are SGHTA and FQGNSA. The CDR3 is CASSSWTAESTDTQYF. The CDR3 region has the DNA TGTGCCAGCAGCTCCTGGACAGCAGAAAGCACAGATACGCAGTATTTT.

V is TRBV28 and J is TRBJ1-4; TRBD1 might be the D (5 bases). Trimming shortened V by 8 bases and J by 4 bases, and 11 bases separated the two germline ends. The germline gives CDR1 MDHEN, CDR2 SYDVKM. The CDR3 length is 13 residues. CDR3 DNA: TGTGCCAGCGGGGGGAGCATTAATGAAAAACTGTTTTTT. This sequence encodes CASGGSINEKLFF.

There are a few counts of this clone. The chain recombines TRBV19 with TRBJ2-2; the match to TRBD1 covers 7 bases. V lost 7 bases to trimming and J lost 4 bases; unmatched junction nucleotides: 9. Germline V gene sequence: CDR1 LNHDA, CDR2 SQIVND (reference sequence). The CDR3 contains 15 residues. CDR3: CASKVTGFFTGELFF. CDR3 coding DNA: TGTGCCAGTAAAGTGACAGGGTTTTTCACCGGGGAGCTGTTTTTT.

The genes are TRBV6-5 and TRBJ2-7, with 7 bases fitting TRBD2. The V and J ends lost 2 bases and 3 bases, in that order; junction bases with no gene match: 4. From germline, CDR1 is MNHEY and CDR2 SVGAGI. The CDR3 is made up of 14 amino acids. The CDR3 loop is CASSYGGGGYEQYF. DNA for the CDR3: TGTGCCAGCAGTTACGGCGGGGGAGGCTACGAGCAGTACTTC.

This clone was observed a handful of times. The chain is built from TRBV7-9 and TRBJ2-2; D unresolved. Looked up from germline, CDR1 is SEHNR and CDR2 is FQNEAQ (reference sequence). Trimming removed 5 bases at V and 6 bases at J, with 13 bases between. The CDR3 has 14 residues. Here the CDR3 DNA reads TGTGCCAGCAGCCCCCGGCCAGGCGCCGGGGAGCTGTTTTTT. This codes for CASSPRPGAGELFF.

This clone was recorded once. The chain is built from TRBV5-1 and TRBJ2-7, with D perhaps TRBD1 (6 bases). CDR1 and CDR2 from the germline V gene are SGHRS and YFSETQ. The V gene lost 4 bases and the J gene lost 6 bases, with 17 bases spanning the gap. The CDR3 has 14 amino acids. The CDR3 DNA sequence: TGCGCCAGCAGCACAGCAGGGGTTGGTTGCGAGCAGTACTTC. This sequence encodes CASSTAGVGCEQYF.

V is TRBV2 and J is TRBJ1-5; a weak D match, TRBD1 (6 bases). Trimming shortened V by 3 bases and J by 4 bases, and 13 bases separated the two germline ends. The V gene's germline CDR1 is SNHLY and CDR2 FYNNEI. The CDR3 has 15 amino acids. This chain's CDR3 is CASSDGGGWNQPQHF. For the CDR3, the DNA is TGTGCCAGCAGTGATGGGGGCGGTTGGAATCAGCCCCAGCATTTT.

This sequence joins TRBV7-9 and TRBJ1-2; D is unresolved. V lost 11 bases to trimming and J lost 8 bases, with 15 bases between them. Germline V gene sequence: CDR1 SEHNR, CDR2 FQNEAQ (reference sequence). The CDR3 is 11 amino acids. The CDR3 region is CAVSGSLGYTF. CDR3 nucleotides: TGTGCCGTTTCCGGGTCTCTAGGCTACACCTTC.

The gene calls are TRBV5-4 and TRBJ2-7, with 10 bases that match TRBD2. In germline, CDR1 is SGHNT, CDR2 YYREEE (reference sequence). The CDR3 loop spans 15 amino acids. J gave up 5 bases and V 0 bases, and 5 bases lay outside the gene matches. The CDR3 bases are TGTGCCAGCAGCTTGGGAGCGGGGGGGCCCGACGAGCAGTACTTC. Amino acid sequence: CASSLGAGGPDEQYF.

This clone was observed a handful of times. The chain has TRBV18 and TRBJ1-1; 8 positions agree with TRBD1. The CDR3 sequence is 14 residues long. V shed 3 bases and J 5 bases; nucleotides not matched to a gene: 5. Germline CDR1 is KGHSH and CDR2 is LQKENI. Here the CDR3 reads CASSPRTGNTEAFF. CDR3 nucleotides: TGTGCCAGCTCACCGAGGACAGGGAATACTGAAGCTTTCTTT.

This chain connects TRBV9 to TRBJ2-1; 11 nucleotides align to TRBD1. This CDR3 region has 17 residues. Germline CDR1 and CDR2: SGDLS and YYNGEE. V trimming: 4 bases; J trimming: 4 bases; junction bases outside the gene matches: 10. CDR3: CASSKQSGTGGYNEQFF. In nucleotides, the CDR3 is TGTGCCAGCAGCAAACAATCCGGGACAGGGGGGTACAATGAGCAGTTCTTC.

This clone appeared a few times. V gene TRBV10-3 combines with J gene TRBJ2-1, with D possibly being TRBD1 (6 bases). V shed 4 bases and J shed 4 bases, with 8 bases lying between them. CDR1 is ENHRY, CDR2 SYGVKD, per germline. CDR3 size: 13 residues. The CDR3 loop reads CAISGGQYNEQFF. The CDR3 bases are TGTGCCATCAGTGGTGGACAGTACAATGAGCAGTTCTTC.

The V call is TRBV18, the J call TRBJ2-3; 7 nucleotides agree with TRBD1. This CDR3 is 16 amino acids long. Trimming at V came to 1 base and at J to 2 bases, leaving 6 bases not matched to a gene. Germline-derived CDR1 and CDR2 are KGHSH and LQKENI. CDR3 region: CASSPRHGQATDTQYF. CDR3 DNA sequence: TGTGCCAGCTCACCACGCCATGGACAGGCCACAGATACGCAGTATTTT. Complete variable domain (other parts from reference TRBV18 and TRBJ2-3): NAGVMQNPRHLVRRRGQEARLRCSPMKGHSHVYWYRQLPEEGLKFMVYLQKENIIDESGMPKERFSAEFPKEGPSILRIQQVVRGDSAAYFCASSPRHGQATDTQYFGPGTRLTVL.

V is TRBV5-5 and J is TRBJ2-7; 10 bases match TRBD2. V lost 0 bases to trimming and J lost 2 bases; unmatched junction nucleotides: 2. Germline assignment: CDR1 SGHKS and CDR2 YYEKEE (reference sequence). The CDR3 loop spans 15 amino acids. The CDR3 loop reads CASSLVLAGTYEQYF. The CDR3 nucleotides are TGTGCCAGCAGCTTGGTACTAGCGGGGACCTACGAGCAGTACTTC.